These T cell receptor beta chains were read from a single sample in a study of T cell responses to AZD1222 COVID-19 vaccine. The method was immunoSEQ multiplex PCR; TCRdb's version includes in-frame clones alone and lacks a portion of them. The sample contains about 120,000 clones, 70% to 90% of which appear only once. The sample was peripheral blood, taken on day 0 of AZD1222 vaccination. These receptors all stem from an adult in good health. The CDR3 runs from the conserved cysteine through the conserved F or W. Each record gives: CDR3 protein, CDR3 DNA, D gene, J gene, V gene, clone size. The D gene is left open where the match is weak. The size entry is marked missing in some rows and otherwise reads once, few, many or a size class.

CASSRDREQYF	TGTGCCAGCAGTCGAGACAGAGAGCAGTACTTC	.	TRBJ2-7	TRBV12-3/TRBV12-4	.
CASRVKAGANVLTF	TGTGCCAGCAGAGTTAAAGCTGGGGCCAACGTCCTGACTTTC	.	TRBJ2-6	TRBV6-5	.
CASSLAGAPGTDTQYF	TGTGCCAGCAGCTTGGCGGGGGCCCCAGGGACAGATACGCAGTATTTT	.	TRBJ2-3	TRBV13	.
CASSPDIGSYNEQFF	TGTGCCAGCAGCCCGGACATCGGAAGCTACAATGAGCAGTTCTTC	.	TRBJ2-1	TRBV6-5	few
CASSSSGGADTQYF	TGTGCCAGCAGTTCTAGCGGGGGGGCAGATACGCAGTATTTT	TRBD2	TRBJ2-3	TRBV6-5	.
CAISDPGRLRTEAFF	TGTGCCATCAGTGACCCGGGACGTTTGCGTACTGAAGCTTTCTTT	.	TRBJ1-1	TRBV10-3	.
CASTEAPSSGNTIYF	TGTGCCAGCACCGAAGCGCCGAGCTCTGGAAACACCATATATTTT	.	TRBJ1-3	TRBV5-5	.
CASQGGVLAFF	TGTGCCAGCCAAGGAGGGGTGTTGGCTTTCTTT	.	TRBJ1-1	TRBV2	once
CASSIRTSGNQPQHF	TGTGCCAGTAGTATCCGGACCAGCGGCAATCAGCCCCAGCATTTT	.	TRBJ1-5	TRBV19	few
CARRPLGGGYGYTF	TGTGCCAGAAGGCCGCTGGGGGGCGGCTATGGCTACACCTTC	.	TRBJ1-2	TRBV5-3	.
CASSEAQPQHF	TGTGCCAGCAGTGAGGCTCAGCCCCAGCATTTT	.	TRBJ1-5	TRBV25-1	.
CASSQEGTASDTQYF	TGTGCCAGCAGCCAAGAGGGGACAGCCAGTGATACGCAGTATTTT	TRBD1	TRBJ2-3	TRBV4-2	.
CASSVSGTPSETQYF	TGTGCCAGCAGCGTTTCCGGGACCCCCAGCGAGACCCAGTACTTC	.	TRBJ2-5	TRBV9	.
CASTGTPYGYTF	TGTGCCAGTACGGGGACGCCCTATGGCTACACCTTC	.	TRBJ1-2	TRBV19	.
CASSSSAGNTIYF	TGTGCCAGCAGCTCGTCGGCGGGAAACACCATATATTTT	.	TRBJ1-3	TRBV7-2	.
CASSVLAGGDLNEQFF	TGTGCCAGCAGCGTACTAGCGGGGGGGGATTTGAATGAGCAGTTCTTC	TRBD2	TRBJ2-1	TRBV9	.
CAISESFGSTDTQYF	TGTGCCATCAGTGAGTCTTTCGGCAGCACAGATACGCAGTATTTT	.	TRBJ2-3	TRBV10-3	.
CASSPGQRGTEAFF	TGCGCCAGCAGCCCGGGACAGAGGGGTACTGAAGCTTTCTTT	TRBD1	TRBJ1-1	TRBV5-1	few
CASSTHVGAEQYF	TGTGCCAGCAGCACCCACGTGGGAGCCGAGCAGTACTTC	.	TRBJ2-7	TRBV9	.
CASSQDDVQGETQYF	TGTGCCAGCAGCCAAGATGATGTACAGGGGGAGACCCAGTACTTC	TRBD1	TRBJ2-5	TRBV3-1/TRBV3-2	.
CASSDTGELFF	TGCGCCAGCAGTGACACCGGGGAGCTGTTTTTT	.	TRBJ2-2	TRBV5-1	.
CAISSPGTRSHEQYF	TGTGCCATCAGTTCGCCCGGGACCAGAAGCCACGAGCAGTACTTC	.	TRBJ2-7	TRBV10-3	.
CASSQEAGASGYTF	TGTGCCAGCAGCCAAGAAGCAGGAGCATCCGGCTACACCTTC	.	TRBJ1-2	TRBV3-1/TRBV3-2	.
CASTWGTATNSPLHF	TGTGCCAGCACCTGGGGGACGGCGACAAATTCACCCCTCCACTTT	.	TRBJ1-6	TRBV7-9	.
CASSIEVGSYGYTF	TGTGCCAGCAGTATAGAAGTTGGGAGCTATGGCTACACCTTC	.	TRBJ1-2	TRBV6-5	.
CASSLIQGRETEAFF	TGCGCCAGCAGTCTAATCCAGGGGCGGGAGACTGAAGCTTTCTTT	.	TRBJ1-1	TRBV4-3	.
CASSEYDANTEAFF	TGTGCCAGCAGCGAGTACGACGCAAACACTGAAGCTTTCTTT	.	TRBJ1-1	TRBV9	.
CASSYSARAQFF	TGTGCCAGCAGTTACTCGGCGAGAGCGCAGTTCTTC	.	TRBJ2-1	TRBV6-2/TRBV6-3	.
CASSPDSIFTGELFF	TGTGCCAGCTCACCTGACTCGATTTTCACCGGGGAGCTGTTTTTT	.	TRBJ2-2	TRBV18	few
CASSLKSPGQGTGELFF	TGTGCCAGCAGCCTGAAGAGTCCGGGACAGGGAACCGGGGAGCTGTTTTTT	TRBD1	TRBJ2-2	TRBV3-1/TRBV3-2	few
CASSLTASLPLHF	TGTGCCAGCAGCTTAACGGCCAGCTTACCCCTCCACTTT	.	TRBJ1-6	TRBV5-4	.
CASKGYQETQYF	TGTGCCAGCAAGGGGTACCAAGAGACCCAGTACTTC	.	TRBJ2-5	TRBV27	.
CASTKGASRREKLFF	TGTGCCAGTACCAAGGGGGCCTCCCGTCGGGAAAAACTGTTTTTT	TRBD1	TRBJ1-4	TRBV19	.